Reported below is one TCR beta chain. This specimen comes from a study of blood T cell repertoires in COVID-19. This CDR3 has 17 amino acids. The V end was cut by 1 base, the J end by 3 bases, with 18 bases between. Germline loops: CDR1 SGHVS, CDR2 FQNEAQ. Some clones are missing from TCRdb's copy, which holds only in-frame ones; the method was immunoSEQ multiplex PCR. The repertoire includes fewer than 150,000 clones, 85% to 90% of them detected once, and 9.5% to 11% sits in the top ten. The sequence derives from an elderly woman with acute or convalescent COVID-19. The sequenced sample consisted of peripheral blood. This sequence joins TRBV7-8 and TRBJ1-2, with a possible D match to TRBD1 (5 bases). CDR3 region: CASSLGGGRALHYGYTF. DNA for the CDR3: TGTGCCAGCAGCTTAGGGGGGGGAAGGGCGCTCCACTATGGCTACACCTTC.